One and the same sample provided the 10 T cell receptor beta chains below, sequenced in a study of cytomegalovirus exposure and HLA in healthy donors (dated by TCRdb to the late 2010s). Library preparation used the immunoSEQ multiplex PCR assay. For the multiplex PCR, a mixture combining 60 forward primers for TCR Vbeta segments and 13 reverse primers for TCR Jbeta segments was used. TCRdb took this table from immuneACCESS and kept in-frame rearrangements with V and J called. Such tables lack part of the clones; where checked against another copy, unresolved V genes explain under half of the gap, and the rest is unexplained. Counted in this sample were a few hundred thousand clones; approximately 84% of them appeared once. 2% of the sample is in the top ten clones. What was sequenced was PBMCs. The receptors derive from a woman in her thirties or forties in good health and CMV-seropositive.

The CDR3 here is CSVETGKNIQYF. The CDR3 nucleotides read TGCAGCGTCGAGACAGGGAAGAACATTCAGTACTTC. The chain combines TRBV29-1 with TRBJ2-4; 7 nucleotides line up with TRBD1. Germline CDR1 reads SQVTM; CDR2 reads ANQGSEA. This CDR3 is built from 12 residues. After removal of 6 bases from V and 7 bases from J, the junction contained 6 bases not matched to a gene.

J is TRBJ1-2 and V is TRBV28, with D possibly being TRBD1 (6 bases). Germline CDR1 and CDR2: MDHEN and SYDVKM. The CDR3 runs to 12 residues. V was cut by 5 bases and J by 4 bases, with 8 bases left in between. The CDR3 spells CASSQGFYGYTF. The CDR3 DNA sequence: TGTGCCAGCAGTCAGGGGTTCTATGGCTACACCTTC.

The V gene is TRBV27, the J gene TRBJ2-7; 8 bases agree with TRBD2. This CDR3 region has 14 residues. V lost 3 bases and J lost 6; bases outside the gene matches: 7. Germline V gene sequence: CDR1 MNHEY, CDR2 SMNVEV (reference sequence). As DNA, the CDR3 is TGTGCCAGCAGTTTCCGGGGACTAGTGGTCGAGCAGTACTTC. Translation gives CASSFRGLVVEQYF.

The chain has TRBV28 and TRBJ1-2, with D unresolved. The V gene lost 3 bases and the J gene lost 2 bases, with 16 bases spanning the gap. Germline lookup yields CDR1 MDHEN and CDR2 SYDVKM. The CDR3 sequence is 16 residues long. The CDR3 nucleotides read TGTGCCAGCAGTTTGGATTTAGGCGGGGTAAACTATGGCTACACCTTC. Encoded protein: CASSLDLGGVNYGYTF.

The chain employs TRBV27 and TRBJ2-2; TRBD2 matches 7 bases. V shed 5 bases, J shed 2 bases, and the junction held 8 bases outside the gene matches. This CDR3 is built from 16 residues. Germline values: CDR1 MNHEY, CDR2 SMNVEV (reference sequence). The CDR3 nucleotides read TGTGCCAGCAGTCTCATCTCGGGAGGAAACACCGGGGAGCTGTTTTTT. Amino acid sequence: CASSLISGGNTGELFF.

The gene calls are TRBV2 and TRBJ2-7; D perhaps matches TRBD2 (5 bases). This CDR3 is 14 amino acids long. The ends were cut back, 2 bases at V and 6 bases at J, with 14 bases in the middle. The germline gives CDR1 SNHLY, CDR2 FYNNEI. The CDR3 nucleotides read TGTGCCAGCAGTGAACAGGCCGGAGGTATCGAGCAGTACTTC. Amino acids: CASSEQAGGIEQYF.

The chain links TRBV18 to TRBJ2-7; TRBD2 agrees at 7 bases. Germline CDR1 reads KGHSH; CDR2 reads LQKENI. V gave up 3 bases and J gave up 5 bases; unmatched junction bases: 7. The CDR3 length is 14 residues. The CDR3 protein is CASSPQLAEDEQYF. The CDR3 bases are TGTGCCAGCTCACCGCAGCTAGCGGAGGACGAGCAGTACTTC.

J is TRBJ2-7 and V is TRBV2; the match to TRBD2 covers 15 bases. Trimming took 5 bases from V and 2 from J; bases not matched to a gene: 10. CDR1 is SNHLY, CDR2 FYNNEI, per germline. The CDR3 is 18 amino acids. The CDR3 DNA sequence: TGTGCCAGCAGTTCCGGACTAGCGGGAGGGCCCGGTCCCTACGAGCAGTACTTC. Protein product: CASSSGLAGGPGPYEQYF. The whole variable domain, remainder taken from reference TRBV2 and TRBJ2-7, is EPEVTQTPSHQVTQMGQEVILRCVPISNHLYFYWYRQILGQKVEFLVSFYNNEISEKSEIFDDQFSVERPDGSNFTLKIRSTKLEDSAMYFCASSSGLAGGPGPYEQYFGPGTRLTVT.

The chain combines TRBV9 with TRBJ1-4; tentatively, D is TRBD1 (6 bases). The CDR3 is 17 residues long. Trimming took 3 bases from V and 2 from J, leaving 17 bases between them. Germline assignment: CDR1 SGDLS and CDR2 YYNGEE. The CDR3 reads CASSAGQVRETNEKLFF. The DNA for the CDR3 is TGTGCCAGCAGCGCGGGACAAGTGAGGGAGACTAATGAAAAACTGTTTTTT.

The V call is TRBV6-5, the J call TRBJ2-7; possible D gene TRBD2, 5 bases. Per germline, CDR1 MNHEY and CDR2 SVGAGI. Trimming shortened V by 0 bases and J by 7 bases, and 13 bases separated the two germline ends. CDR3 length: 14 amino acids. CDR3 region: CASSYSSSTREQYF. As DNA, the CDR3 is TGTGCCAGCAGTTACTCTTCCAGCACTAGGGAGCAGTACTTC.